A single sample gave rise to the 5 T cell receptor beta chains below, sequenced in a study of blood T cell repertoires in COVID-19. Data came from immunoSEQ multiplex PCR; TCRdb stores just in-frame clones and leaves some out. The sample contains 25,000 to 30,000 clones, roughly 88% of which appear only once. Sample: peripheral blood. These receptors were collected from a human donor in a cohort sampled during active COVID-19.

V and J are TRBV5-6 and TRBJ2-7, with 10 bases fitting TRBD1. Trimming cost V 3 bases and J 3 bases; bases outside gene matches: 6. Looked up from germline, CDR1 is SGHDT and CDR2 is YYEEEE. This CDR3 is built from 15 residues. CDR3: CASSWGTGEIYEQYF. The CDR3 region has the DNA TGTGCCAGCAGCTGGGGGACAGGGGAAATCTACGAGCAGTACTTC.

This clone is a singleton in its sample. The V call is TRBV5-4, the J call TRBJ2-3, with a weak D call TRBD2 (5 bases). V gave up 4 bases and J gave up 4 bases, with 13 bases separating them. The CDR3 spans 14 residues. The V gene's germline CDR1 is SGHNT and CDR2 YYREEE (reference sequence). CDR3 amino acids: CASSPPDSADTQYF. The CDR3 nucleotides read TGTGCCAGCAGCCCTCCGGACTCCGCAGATACGCAGTATTTT.

The rearrangement uses TRBV18 and TRBJ1-1; D is unresolved. The V end was cut by 0 bases, the J end by 1 base, with 6 bases between. Germline V CDR1 and CDR2: KGHSH, LQKENI. This CDR3 is 14 amino acids long. Written as DNA, the CDR3 is TGTGCCAGCTCACCACCGAGAGCGAACACTGAAGCTTTCTTT. It encodes CASSPPRANTEAFF.

V gene TRBV3-1 (or the pseudogene TRBV3-2) combines with J gene TRBJ2-3; 11 bases align to TRBD2. The CDR3 runs to 15 residues. Trimming took 4 bases from V and 1 from J; bases not matched to a gene: 1. Germline CDR1 reads LGHDT; CDR2 reads YNNKEL (reference sequence). CDR3 bases: TGTGCCAGCAGCCGGGGACTAGCGGGCACAGATACGCAGTATTTT. Amino acids: CASSRGLAGTDTQYF.

This chain connects TRBV5-4 to TRBJ2-5; 11 bases map to TRBD1. Germline values: CDR1 SGHNT, CDR2 YYREEE (reference sequence). V was clipped by 4 bases and J by 4 bases; unmatched bases: 6. The CDR3 is 15 residues long. CDR3 sequence: CASSRGQGDGETQYF. The CDR3 DNA follows: TGTGCCAGCAGCAGGGGACAGGGGGACGGAGAGACCCAGTACTTC.